The 30 T cell receptor beta chains reported below all come from one sample, sequenced in a study of post-analysis software for immune sequencing data. The authors incorporated unique molecular identifiers into the TCR beta cDNA libraries. TCRdb fed the PCR reads into MiXCR, producing one record per CDR3 protein. This sample has roughly 700,000 distinct CDR3 sequences, with 30% found just once. No cognate antigen is known for these TCRs. Regarding the study as a whole: Controls showed lower frequencies than patients for five TRBV segments, and TRBV5-6, TRBV5-1 and TRBV20-1 were among these.

What was sequenced was blood. The receptors come from a girl aged 5-17 years with multiple sclerosis.

The chain employs TRBV29-1 and TRBJ1-2, with a possible D match to TRBD1 (5 bases). Trimming took 5 bases from V and 5 from J, leaving 12 bases between them. The length of the CDR3 is 12 residues. The germline V gene encodes CDR1 SQVTM and CDR2 ANQGSEA. CDR3 sequence (DNA): TGCAGCGTTACCTGGGGCGATTATGGCTACACCTTC. Translated, it gives CSVTWGDYGYTF.

The table lists this clonotype with a few counts. V is TRBV29-1 and J is TRBJ2-3; D is perhaps TRBD1 or TRBD2 (5 bases each). CDR3 size: 12 residues. V was cut by 4 bases and J by 6 bases, with 11 bases left in between. Looked up from germline, CDR1 is SQVTM and CDR2 is ANQGSEA. The CDR3 loop reads CSVGGTLDTQYF. As DNA, the CDR3 is TGCAGCGTTGGGGGGACCCTGGATACGCAGTATTTT.

V usage is TRBV6-2 or TRBV6-3 and J usage is TRBJ1-4; D not resolved. There are 15 residues in the CDR3. Germline V gene sequence: CDR1 MNHEY, CDR2 SVGEGT. V lost 6 bases and J 5 bases, leaving 16 bases between the germline ends. The CDR3 sequence: CASSAPKEGNEKLFF. The CDR3 DNA is TGTGCCAGCAGCGCCCCCAAAGAAGGAAATGAAAAACTGTTTTTT.

This clonotype showed up just a few times. The genes are TRBV27 and TRBJ2-7; 7 bases agree with TRBD1. Looked up from germline, CDR1 is MNHEY and CDR2 is SMNVEV (reference sequence). The CDR3 runs to 17 residues. Trimming at V came to 2 bases and at J to 1 base, leaving 11 bases not matched to a gene. For the CDR3, the DNA is TGTGCCAGCAGTTTAAGGCCTTACAGGGGCCAATCCTACGAGCAGTACTTC. Residues: CASSLRPYRGQSYEQYF.

This clonotype was picked up many times. This chain links TRBV5-1 with TRBJ2-5, with TRBD2 matching 9 bases. Germline CDR1 is SGHRS and CDR2 is YFSETQ. CDR3 size: 14 residues. With 6 bases clipped from V and 5 bases from J, the junction kept 8 bases outside the gene matches. DNA of the CDR3: TGCGCCAGCATCGGCGGGGGGGGCCATGAGACCCAGTACTTC. As protein: CASIGGGGHETQYF.

The rearrangement uses TRBV27 and TRBJ2-1, with D tentatively TRBD1 (6 bases). Germline V CDR1 and CDR2: MNHEY, SMNVEV (reference sequence). CDR3 length: 17 amino acids. V was shortened by 2 bases and J by 0 bases, with 14 bases between the two germline ends. The CDR3 protein is CASSLLRTDNSYNEQFF. In nucleotides, the CDR3 is TGTGCCAGCAGTTTACTCCGGACAGACAACTCCTACAATGAGCAGTTCTTC.

The chain is built from TRBV12-5 and TRBJ2-3; 9 nucleotides line up with TRBD1. CDR1 is LGHNT and CDR2 is FRNRAP in the germline V gene. V shed 4 bases and J 2 bases; nucleotides not matched to a gene: 4. The CDR3 runs to 15 residues. CDR3 loop: CASGSGTGSTDTQYF. CDR3 nucleotides: TGTGCTAGTGGTTCCGGGACAGGGTCCACAGATACGCAGTATTTT.

DNA of the CDR3: TGTGCCACAAAGACGGGACAGATGAACACTGAAGCTTTCTTT. It translates to CATKTGQMNTEAFF. The genes are TRBV12-3 or TRBV12-4 and TRBJ1-1, with TRBD1 matching 7 bases. The CDR3 is 14 amino acids. The V and J ends lost 10 bases and 0 bases, in that order; junction bases with no gene match: 8.

The table lists this clonotype with a few counts. The junction departs from the called germline gene at one end, perhaps through a read error. The V gene is TRBV12-3 or TRBV12-4, the J gene TRBJ2-3; 8 positions agree with TRBD2. This CDR3 comprises 16 residues. The CDR3 DNA reads as TGTGCCAGCAGTTTCCGAGCGGGAGTGGGTTCAGATGCGCAGTATTTT. As protein: CASSFRAGVGSDAQYF.

This clonotype was detected a few times. The rearrangement links TRBV7-2 to TRBJ1-4; perhaps TRBD1 as D (5 bases). The CDR3 sequence is 16 residues long. Trimming left V 0 bases short and J 10 bases short, with 18 bases between. Per germline, CDR1 SGHTA and CDR2 FQGNSA. CDR3 in amino acids: CASSLAPTGPRVKLFF. As DNA, the CDR3 is TGTGCCAGCAGCTTAGCCCCGACGGGGCCACGGGTAAAACTGTTTTTT.

This clonotype appeared a few times. J is TRBJ2-4 and V is TRBV29-1; 9 bases line up with TRBD2. This CDR3 comprises 15 residues. V was clipped by 2 bases and J by 4 bases; unmatched bases: 6. Germline lookup yields CDR1 SQVTM and CDR2 ANQGSEA. The CDR3 protein is CSVERRGGGKNIQYF. The CDR3 region has the DNA TGCAGCGTTGAACGGCGGGGGGGCGGAAAAAACATTCAGTACTTC. The entire variable domain, with the rest obtained from reference TRBV29-1 and TRBJ2-4, is as follows: SAVISQKPSRDICQRGTSLTIQCQVDSQVTMMFWYRQQPGQSLTLIATANQGSEATYESGFVIDKFPISRPNLTFSTLTVSNMSPEDSSIYLCSVERRGGGKNIQYFGAGTRLSVL.

This chain joins TRBV7-2 and TRBJ1-5; D remains unclear. Germline values: CDR1 SGHTA, CDR2 FQGNSA. V was clipped by 8 bases and J by 0 bases, with 14 bases between them. The CDR3 is 15 amino acids. The CDR3 is CASQRWQNSNQPQHF. CDR3 coding DNA: TGTGCCAGCCAAAGGTGGCAGAATAGCAATCAGCCCCAGCATTTT. Full variable domain (outside the CDR3, taken from reference TRBV7-2 and TRBJ1-5): GAGVSQSPSNKVTEKGKDVELRCDPISGHTALYWYRQSLGQGLEFLIYFQGNSAPDKSGLPSDRFSAERTGGSVSTLTIQRTQQEDSAVYLCASQRWQNSNQPQHFGDGTRLSIL.

A few counts support this clonotype. The chain uses TRBV5-5 and TRBJ1-1; 8 positions match TRBD1. The CDR3 extends over 14 amino acids. From germline, CDR1 is SGHKS and CDR2 YYEKEE (reference sequence). V lost 6 bases to trimming and J lost 0 bases; unmatched junction nucleotides: 4. The CDR3, as DNA: TGTGCCAGCACCCGGACAGGGCTGAACACTGAAGCTTTCTTT. Residues: CASTRTGLNTEAFF.

This clonotype was counted only a few times. The V gene is TRBV29-1, the J gene TRBJ1-1; 7 bases are a match to TRBD1. The CDR3 runs 14 residues. The germline V gene encodes CDR1 SQVTM and CDR2 ANQGSEA. The CDR3: CSEFPTGEDTEAFF. For the CDR3, the DNA is TGCAGTGAATTCCCTACAGGGGAGGATACTGAAGCTTTCTTT.

In the case of this clonotype: A read error may be the cause here, since a much bigger clone is one base away. The CDR3 reads CASSFGKSGEQYF. The CDR3 coding sequence is TGTGCCAGCAGTTTTGGAAAGAGCGGTGAGCAGTACTTC. The chain carries TRBV27 and TRBJ2-5, with TRBD2 as a possible D gene (5 bases). This CDR3 spans 13 amino acids. Germline CDR1 reads MNHEY; CDR2 reads SMNVEV (reference sequence). V lost 3 bases and J lost 11, with 16 bases in between.

This clonotype showed up just a few times. The V call is TRBV7-8, the J call TRBJ2-3; 12 bases align to TRBD2. With V trimmed by 5 bases and J by 4 bases, 10 bases remained unmatched. The CDR3 is made up of 17 amino acids. Looked up from germline, CDR1 is SGHVS and CDR2 is FQNEAQ. The CDR3 DNA sequence: TGTGCCAGCAGCGCACCGGCTAGCGGGGGGGATCCAGATACGCAGTATTTT. Protein sequence: CASSAPASGGDPDTQYF.

The rearrangement joins TRBV20-1 to TRBJ2-5; 12 nucleotides align to TRBD2. In germline, CDR1 is DFQATT, CDR2 SNEGSKA (reference sequence). The V segment lost 7 bases and the J segment 0 bases; nucleotides outside the gene matches: 3. The CDR3 is made up of 14 amino acids. The CDR3 DNA sequence: TGCAGTGGACGGACTAGCGGGAACCAAGAGACCCAGTACTTC. It specifies CSGRTSGNQETQYF.

The V call is TRBV7-2, the J call TRBJ2-2; tentative D call: TRBD1 (5 bases). The CDR3 contains 14 residues. Trimming pared 8 bases from V and 1 base from J, leaving 11 bases between. Germline V gene lookup returns CDR1 SGHTA and CDR2 FQGNSA. CDR3 residues: CASGNRRNTGELFF. In nucleotides, the CDR3 is TGTGCCAGCGGGAACAGGAGGAACACCGGGGAGCTGTTTTTT.

Only a few counts were recorded for this clonotype. This chain connects TRBV9 to TRBJ2-1; D call uncertain. Germline loops: CDR1 SGDLS, CDR2 YYNGEE. The CDR3 sequence is 13 residues long. V lost 4 bases, J lost 7 bases, and 12 bases lay in between. The CDR3 sequence is CASSPRDSNEQFF. For the CDR3, the DNA is TGTGCCAGCAGCCCGAGAGACTCGAATGAGCAGTTCTTC.

The chain combines TRBV10-3 with TRBJ2-1; 7 nucleotides align to TRBD1. Germline trimming cut 0 bases from V and 7 bases from J; bases unmatched to any gene: 15. CDR3 size: 18 residues. CDR1 and CDR2 (germline): ENHRY, SYGVKD. The CDR3 nucleotides are TGTGCCATCAGTGAGTCGACAGGGCCGGGGACCCTGAGGAATGAGCAGTTCTTC. Translated, it gives CAISESTGPGTLRNEQFF.

The V call is TRBV28, the J call TRBJ1-2, with D possibly being TRBD1 (5 bases). The germline gives CDR1 MDHEN, CDR2 SYDVKM. Trimming shortened V by 10 bases and J by 5 bases, and 11 bases separated the two germline ends. The CDR3 length is 11 residues. The CDR3 sequence: CATLGHYGYTF. For the CDR3, the DNA is TGTGCCACCCTAGGACATTATGGCTACACCTTC.

The rearrangement uses TRBV12-3 or TRBV12-4 and TRBJ1-5, with D uncertain. The germline V and J ends were trimmed by 1 base and 7 bases, with 11 bases remaining between them. The length of the CDR3 is 14 residues. The CDR3 DNA sequence: TGTGCCAGCAGTTTAGGGGGATACTGGCAGCCCCAGCATTTT. Residues: CASSLGGYWQPQHF.

The DNA for the CDR3 is TGTGCCAGCAGTGACGGGGGGACTGAAGCTTTCTTT. Translation: CASSDGGTEAFF. J is TRBJ1-1 and V is TRBV6-4, with D perhaps TRBD1 (5 bases). The V gene's germline CDR1 is MRHNA and CDR2 SNTAGT. V gave up 2 bases and J gave up 5 bases, with 6 bases separating them. The CDR3 totals 12 residues.

Only a few counts were recorded for this clonotype. The chain combines TRBV3-1 with TRBJ2-5, with D uncertain. Germline-derived CDR1 and CDR2 are LGHDT and YNNKEL (reference sequence). This CDR3 is 13 amino acids long. V lost 0 bases, J lost 4 bases, and 6 bases lay in between. The CDR3 here is CASSQDFGETQYF. CDR3 coding DNA: TGTGCCAGCAGCCAAGATTTTGGAGAGACCCAGTACTTC.

The chain is built from TRBV29-1 and TRBJ2-6, with D unresolved. Germline lookup yields CDR1 SQVTM and CDR2 ANQGSEA. Trimming left V 3 bases short and J 0 bases short, with 12 bases between. CDR3 length: 16 residues. The CDR3 nucleotides read TGCAGCGTTGAGGAGATACCCCTCTCTGGGGCCAACGTCCTGACTTTC. Translated: CSVEEIPLSGANVLTF.

The chain recombines TRBV2 with TRBJ2-3; TRBD2 matches at 13 bases. J lost 6 bases, V lost 5 bases, and 14 bases had no gene match. The germline gives CDR1 SNHLY, CDR2 FYNNEI. The CDR3 spans 18 residues. CDR3 protein: CASSFLVRLAGGLDTQYF. DNA of the CDR3: TGTGCCAGCAGTTTCTTGGTACGACTAGCGGGAGGTTTGGATACGCAGTATTTT.

The chain recombines TRBV18 with TRBJ2-3, with 10 positions matching TRBD1. J gave up 6 bases and V 0 bases, and 18 bases lay outside the gene matches. Germline-derived CDR1 and CDR2 are KGHSH and LQKENI. The CDR3 extends over 20 amino acids. Here the CDR3 reads CASSPPIGQGESARFDTQYF. CDR3 coding DNA: TGTGCCAGCTCACCACCGATCGGACAGGGGGAAAGTGCCCGGTTTGATACGCAGTATTTT.

This clonotype was seen a few times. The chain recombines TRBV24-1 with TRBJ2-1, with D maybe TRBD2 (6 bases). The germline V gene has CDR1 KGHDR and CDR2 SFDVKD. The CDR3 contains 14 residues. CDR3 bases: TGTGCGACGGGACTGGCCTCTGGCATGAATGAGCAGTTCTTC. It translates to CATGLASGMNEQFF.

The chain has TRBV7-9 and TRBJ2-3; D perhaps matches TRBD1 (6 bases). CDR1 and CDR2 from the germline V gene are SEHNR and FQNEAQ (reference sequence). The CDR3 loop spans 16 amino acids. Trimming pared 5 bases from V and 1 base from J, leaving 16 bases between. CDR3 nucleotide sequence: TGTGCCAGCAGCGAAGGGTGGGGGCGCGGCACAGATACGCAGTATTTT. Its translation is CASSEGWGRGTDTQYF.

V and J are TRBV5-5 and TRBJ2-2; D is possibly TRBD2 (7 bases). The CDR3 totals 17 residues. Germline CDR1 reads SGHKS; CDR2 reads YYEKEE (reference sequence). V was cut by 4 bases and J by 4 bases, with 20 bases left in between. CDR3 in DNA: TGTGCCAGCAGCCCCCAGGGAGGGGGGCGAGGCACCGGGGAGCTGTTTTTT. Amino acid sequence: CASSPQGGGRGTGELFF.